This paragraph covers one TCR beta chain sequence. Germline loops: CDR1 SQVTM, CDR2 ANQGSEA. V shed 4 bases, J shed 4 bases, and the junction held 5 bases outside the gene matches. This CDR3 contains 14 residues. The data are from a study of molecular identifiers for immune sequencing clone quantification. TCRdb re-called the PCR reads through MiXCR, storing one row per CDR3 protein. The table shows about 640,000 distinct CDR3 sequences, with about 20% occurring only once. The chain couples TRBV29-1 to TRBJ2-1, with 9 bases matching TRBD1. Sequenced material: naive CD8+ T cells from blood, with Jurkat cell RNA spiked in. The sample's subset: FACS-sorted CD8+CD4-CCR7+CD45RA+ naive T cells. This receptor was identified in a human donor in good health. Some libraries in this study had Jurkat cell RNA spiked in. The CDR3 is CSVGTGALYNEQFF. CDR3 nucleotide sequence: TGCAGCGTTGGGACAGGGGCACTATACAATGAGCAGTTCTTC.